What follows are 8 T cell receptor beta chains derived from one specimen sequenced in a study of shared clonotypes between healthy human individuals. Only in-frame clones appear in the TCRdb table, and some are missing; sequencing was by immunoSEQ multiplex PCR. The data hold some 2,400,000 clones, with almost 96% observed a single time. The sequenced sample consisted of naive CD4+ T cells sorted from blood. Subset meaning: CD45RA+ positively selected. The receptors here all came from a young man in good health.

This sequence joins TRBV10-3 and TRBJ2-7, with no clear D. The CDR3 sequence is 14 residues long. Germline CDR1 ENHRY, CDR2 SYGVKD. The germline V and J ends were trimmed by 10 bases and 0 bases, with 16 bases remaining between them. The CDR3 DNA follows: TGTGCCACCACGACCTCGGACGCCTCCTACGAGCAGTACTTC. As protein: CATTTSDASYEQYF.

The chain combines TRBV6-5 with TRBJ1-4; perhaps TRBD1 as D (5 bases). There are 14 residues in the CDR3. Trimming removed 2 bases at V and 9 bases at J, with 13 bases between. Germline CDR1 MNHEY, CDR2 SVGAGI. CDR3 residues: CASSYVGPRKKLFF. In nucleotides, the CDR3 is TGTGCCAGCAGTTACGTGGGACCGCGAAAAAAACTGTTTTTT.

V gene TRBV25-1 combines with J gene TRBJ2-7; 10 bases are a match to TRBD2. Germline CDR1 reads MGHDK; CDR2 reads SYGVNS. J was trimmed by 4 bases and V by 3 bases; bases with no gene match: 9. This CDR3 spans 16 amino acids. CDR3 DNA: TGTGCCAGCAGTGATAATCCCGGGACTAGCGTTTACGAGCAGTACTTC. Translation: CASSDNPGTSVYEQYF.

The rearrangement uses TRBV5-4 and TRBJ2-4; D may correspond to TRBD1 or TRBD2 (5 bases each). This CDR3 region has 16 residues. Germline loops: CDR1 SGHNT, CDR2 YYREEE (reference sequence). V dropped 4 bases and J dropped 0 bases, with 14 bases sitting between them. CDR3 in DNA: TGTGCCAGCAGCCAAGGGACCGATGGAGCCAAAAACATTCAGTACTTC. Translated: CASSQGTDGAKNIQYF.

The chain recombines TRBV5-1 with TRBJ2-5; 7 bases fit TRBD2. The germline V gene encodes CDR1 SGHRS and CDR2 YFSETQ. CDR3 size: 14 residues. V was clipped by 1 base and J by 5 bases; unmatched bases: 5. CDR3 protein: CASSLSRRGETQYF. The CDR3, as DNA: TGCGCCAGCAGCTTGAGCCGGCGGGGGGAGACCCAGTACTTC. The full variable domain, completed using reference TRBV5-1 and TRBJ2-5, is KAGVTQTPRYLIKTRGQQVTLSCSPISGHRSVSWYQQTPGQGLQFLFEYFSETQRNKGNFPGRFSGRQFSNSRSEMNVSTLELGDSALYLCASSLSRRGETQYFGPGTRLLVL.

This chain connects TRBV6-6 to TRBJ2-7, with 7 bases identical to TRBD1. Germline V gene data show CDR1 as MNHNY and CDR2 as SVGAGI (reference sequence). CDR3 length: 14 amino acids. After removal of 6 bases from V and 3 bases from J, the junction contained 8 bases not matched to a gene. This CDR3 reads CASSGTVKDYEQYF. As DNA, the CDR3 is TGTGCCAGCAGCGGGACAGTAAAAGACTACGAGCAGTACTTC.

The CDR3 loop is CASSDRQGPTEAFF. As DNA, the CDR3 is TGCGCCAGCAGTGACAGGCAGGGGCCTACTGAAGCTTTCTTT. The V and J genes are TRBV10-2 and TRBJ1-1; D might be TRBD1 (6 bases). The CDR3 extends over 14 amino acids. Germline V gives CDR1 WSHSY, CDR2 SAAADI. V was cut by 3 bases and J by 5 bases, with 13 bases left in between.

This clone was seen a single time. J is TRBJ1-1 and V is TRBV30, with a possible D match to TRBD1 (6 bases). V lost 0 bases, J lost 5 bases, and 16 bases lay in between. The CDR3 is 15 residues long. CDR1 and CDR2 (germline): GTSNPN, SVGIG (reference sequence). CDR3 region: CAWSVGGAGTTEAFF. The DNA of the CDR3 is TGTGCCTGGAGTGTTGGGGGGGCAGGGACAACTGAAGCTTTCTTT. The variable domain in full, completed from reference TRBV30 and TRBJ1-1, reads SQTIHQWPATLVQPVGSPLSLECTVEGTSNPNLYWYRQAAGRGLQLLFYSVGIGQISSEVPQNLSASRPQDRQFILSSKKLLLSDSGFYLCAWSVGGAGTTEAFFGQGTRLTVV.